The entry that follows covers one T cell receptor (beta chain) sequence. Germline assignment: CDR1 SGHNT and CDR2 YYREEE (reference sequence). The CDR3 sequence is 14 residues long. With 0 bases clipped from V and 4 bases from J, the junction kept 1 base outside the gene matches. TCRdb's copy holds only in-frame clones and misses some; the assay was immunoSEQ multiplex PCR. The sample contains about 520,000 clones, approximately 82% of which appear only once. These data originate in a study of shared clonotypes between healthy human individuals. The rearrangement links TRBV5-4 to TRBJ1-2, with 9 bases identical to TRBD1. The receptor's source is a woman aged 40-49 years in good health. Some clones in this sample may be carry-over from other donors' samples. The sample comprised PBMCs. The CDR3 DNA reads TGTGCCAGCAGCTTGGAGGACAGGGGCTATGGCTACACCTTC. It translates to CASSLEDRGYGYTF.